This TCR beta chain was sequenced during a study of cytomegalovirus exposure and HLA in healthy donors (dated by TCRdb to the late 2010s). With regard to the full study: According to an earlier analysis of several hundred of the donors, 150 million to 200 million T cells yielded some 120 million unique TCR beta sequences and approximately 300 Gb of sequence data. In a later analysis, previously published TCR beta repertoires from several hundred donors were re-analyzed and high-resolution HLA genotyping was added so that TCR occurrence patterns could be studied. To predict cytomegalovirus infection status, the study combined high-throughput TCR immunosequencing, statistical association of individual TCRs with disease status, and machine learning. The study aimed to test whether cataloging public T cell receptors could reveal signatures of past pathogen exposure. HLA typing included class I and class II loci at four-digit resolution. Four to six DR-DQ haplotypes were handled as single units for association and clustering, since linkage in the cohort was strong. The number of typed donors differed by locus: 629-630 for A, B, C, DRB1 and DQB1; some 500 for DQA1; some 590 for DPA1; and 400 to 480 for DPB1. Along with the approximately 650-subject first cohort, a separate validation cohort of over 90 different subjects was used. Donor age, sex, ethnicity and CMV serostatus were compiled alongside the repertoire data. Genome-wide SNP genotypes for about 60% of the 666 donors were used in a later genetic analysis, which treated that subset as a discovery cohort. Among about 400 genotyped donors of the cohort, an average of approximately 220,000 unique TCR beta nucleotide sequences was sequenced per donor, of which approximately 19% were non-productive. To decide whether each TCR beta V gene segment behaved as functional or pseudogenic, an earlier analysis of several hundred of the donors relied on high-throughput TCR beta sequencing. An early release covering roughly 600 HLA-typed donors comprised roughly 300 gigabases of sequencing data and roughly 85 million unique TCR sequences. The genetic ancestry cluster associated with self-reported Caucasian donors included 80% to 90% of the approximately 400 genotyped donors. All discovery cohort repertoires had been generated using a single sequencing platform. The T cell repertoires of about 700 subjects were profiled by immunosequencing and related to cytomegalovirus serostatus. In the later analysis, no new phenotypic data were used to find candidate immune exposures; instead, reliance was placed on TCR beta sequences and their occurrence across donors.

About this clone itself: Its antigen is still unknown. Base qualities are not recorded, but no much larger clone differs from it by a single base.

From the germline V gene, CDR1 is MGHDK and CDR2 is SYGVNS. The CDR3 runs 17 residues from the cysteine to the phenylalanine. The kept DNA is CDR3 alone, 51 bases in frame from the first base. Germline trimming: 4 bases from V, 3 bases from J; junction bases outside gene matches: 13. Library preparation used the immunoSEQ multiplex PCR assay. A mixture of 60 forward primers for TCR Vbeta segments and 13 reverse primers for TCR Jbeta segments was used in the multiplex PCR. The CDR3 region of rearranged TCR beta genes was amplified from genomic DNA with a multiplex PCR assay. Amplified TCR beta libraries were sequenced as 87-base-pair reads on the Illumina HiSeq System. Processing in the source paper ran as follows. A later analysis counted tens of millions of unique TCR beta chains across the 500 to 850 repertoires, and around 9.9 million of these chains were shared by at least two donors. To remove PCR and sequencing errors, raw reads were error-corrected and collapsed into unique sequences using a nearest-neighbor algorithm that merged closely related sequences. V, D and J gene segments were assigned by aligning CDR3 sequences to IMGT reference sequences. Each retained sequence needed at least a six-nucleotide match to both a V gene segment and a J gene segment. Rearrangements were classified as productive when the CDR3 lacked stop codons and remained in frame with V and J, and all other rearrangements were classified as non-productive. Following IMGT convention, CDR3 was defined as the stretch from the second conserved V-encoded cysteine up to the conserved J-encoded phenylalanine. In an earlier analysis of around 600 of the donors, sequences lacking an unambiguous match to a single V gene segment were excluded. In an earlier analysis of roughly 500 of the donors, V segments were called functional above 56.7% productive rearrangements and were called segregating when the between-donor standard deviation exceeded 5%. A statistical classification framework was developed to diagnose cytomegalovirus status using the catalog of TCR beta chain sequences. In a later analysis, V and J genes were assigned by comparing TCR nucleotide sequences against IMGT/GENE-DB human TR gene sequences. A later analysis assigned CDR3 sequences and most-parsimonious VDJ recombination scenarios with the TCRdist pipeline. In a later analysis, each TCR beta chain was defined by its CDR3 amino acid sequence together with its V-gene family, and reads without a unique V-gene family were excluded. To address suspected cross-contamination and a sequencing artifact, a later analysis removed around 590 highly shared, low-generation-probability nucleotide sequences. For each public chain, a later analysis derived a clonal expansion index from normalized ranks of inferred template counts within each repertoire. Generation probabilities in a later analysis came from a VDJ recombination model fitted to out-of-frame rearrangements, and those results were checked against IGoR. A later analysis scored TCR-TCR, TCR-HLA and TCR-CMV co-occurrence with hypergeometric tests, applying a repertoire-size bias correction to TCR pairs. To estimate false discovery rates, a later analysis permuted the HLA or CMV assignments 20 times. A later analysis grouped co-occurring TCRs with DBSCAN, adding TCRdist sequence similarity when clustering within HLA-allele-positive subsets. Repertoires with fewer than 30,000 or more than 120,000 public chains, plus five repertoires with anomalous nucleotide sharing, were excluded from co-occurrence clustering. TCRdb retrieved this table from immuneACCESS and kept in-frame rearrangements only. Not all clones are present; in checked studies, unresolved V genes account for under half, and no reason is known for the remainder. V, J and clone size reflect that table, while D and trimming were determined from the DNA. For this sample the table gives about 140,000 clones, of which approximately 80% were detected only once. The ten most abundant clones make up over 2% of the sample.

The cohort comprised 670 or so healthy bone marrow donors. Cohort members were all nominally healthy when sampled, although unrecorded immune exposures were likely present. The donor was CMV seronegative and belonged to the group of approximately 320 seronegative cohort members. A peripheral blood sample was collected from each donor, and TCR beta sequencing was performed on peripheral blood mononuclear cells. The Qiagen DNeasy Blood Extraction Kit was used to extract genomic DNA from the blood cell samples. The research as a whole found: Several of the top co-occurrence clusters appeared to be linked to parvovirus B19, influenza, CMV and Epstein-Barr virus, according to a later analysis. A few of the identified cytomegalovirus-associated TCR beta chains were confirmed in vitro to be specific for cytomegalovirus antigens. CMV serostatus was the only immune exposure information available for the cohort. The study gave a list of more than 150 TCR beta chains associated with cytomegalovirus. This cohort had only TCR beta chains sequenced, and the lack of alpha or paired-chain data limited which features could be detected. Because counts were too low, roughly 18 rarely observed V segments, including chromosome 9 orphons, were left out of the earlier analysis of approximately 580 of the donors. It was suggested by the authors that the approach could potentially be generalized to other disease states and immunological phenotypes. The 87-base-pair reads could not distinguish some IMGT-functional V segments, including TRBV6-2 and TRBV6-3, so those segments were excluded. Most CMV-associated TCR beta chains appeared to be HLA-restricted in a later analysis, and the HLA associations seemed to be driven largely by CMV exposure. A later genetic analysis associated a missense DCLRE1C variant with V-gene and J-gene trimming of TCR beta chains, and an independent cohort replicated the association. In both the original and validation cohorts, the classifier was reported to diagnose cytomegalovirus status with high specificity and sensitivity. When HLA alleles, especially DR and DQ, strongly co-occurred, attributing TCR associations to individual alleles was difficult. According to a later genetic analysis, donors in an Asian-associated ancestry cluster had fewer N-insertions in productive TCRs than the approximately 690-donor mean. In an earlier analysis of around 500 of the donors, most TCR beta V segments appeared in productive rearrangements about 87% or about 30% of the time, broadly matching IMGT annotations. Because some donors lacked HLA typing at each locus, the association tests relied only on the typed subset. In a later analysis, the rate of TCR association differed among HLA loci, with DRB1 alleles having the most associated TCRs and HLA-C alleles having the fewest. A further reported finding was that TCR beta sequences accurately predicted the HLA-A and HLA-B alleles for most subjects in the first cohort. A cluster of highly shared sequence variants was judged likely to represent a technical artifact of the sequencing pipeline. A later analysis found that HLA-associated TCR beta chains were more clonally expanded and had lower generation probabilities than equally common non-associated chains. Across donors, most TCR sequences were observed very rarely, whereas some public TCRs were present in many individuals. Specific HLA alleles were associated with 15,000 to 20,000 TCR beta sequences at a false discovery rate of 0.05 in a later analysis. Linkage disequilibrium might explain the correlated functional status among segregating V segments, but an unknown experimental factor could not be ruled out. Presence/absence analyses assumed roughly uniform sequencing depth across donors, an assumption that may not hold.

The source of this sequence is a man aged 50-60 years in good health and CMV-seronegative. Material: PBMCs. The V and J genes are TRBV25-1 and TRBJ2-7; 9 central nucleotides agree with TRBD1. In nucleotides, the sequence is TGTGCCAGCAGTGCGAAGCCCGGGACAGGGAACTTCTACGAGCAGTACTTC. It specifies CASSAKPGTGNFYEQYF.